These 28 T cell receptor beta chains share one sample of origin, sequenced in a study of neurological immune-mediated disorders. A single record per CDR3 protein comes from TCRdb applying MiXCR to the 5' RACE reads. The profile covers about 71,000 distinct CDR3 sequences, with about 4.9% appearing a single time and approximately 7% taken by the ten largest. The sequenced sample consisted of PBMCs. The source of these receptors is a man aged 25 to 45 with multiple sclerosis.

V is TRBV5-1 and J is TRBJ1-1, with TRBD1 matching 9 bases. J was trimmed by 7 bases and V by 0 bases; bases with no gene match: 4. The V gene's germline CDR1 is SGHRS and CDR2 YFSETQ. This CDR3 is built from 14 residues. The CDR3 reads CASSLGTGGDEAFF. Written as DNA, the CDR3 is TGCGCCAGCAGCTTGGGAACAGGGGGCGATGAAGCTTTCTTT. The full variable domain, in which reference TRBV5-1 and TRBJ1-1 provide the parts outside the CDR3, is KAGVTQTPRYLIKTRGQQVTLSCSPISGHRSVSWYQQTPGQGLQFLFEYFSETQRNKGNFPGRFSGRQFSNSRSEMNVSTLELGDSALYLCASSLGTGGDEAFFGQGTRLTVV.

Ten or more counts support this clonotype. The chain combines TRBV5-1 with TRBJ1-4; 10 nucleotides match TRBD1. The CDR3 loop spans 14 amino acids. The trim removed 4 bases at V and 6 bases at J, leaving 3 bases unmatched. The V gene's germline CDR1 is SGHRS and CDR2 YFSETQ. CDR3 loop: CASSKGQGDEKLFF. DNA for the CDR3: TGCGCCAGCAGCAAAGGACAGGGGGATGAAAAACTGTTTTTT.

There are many counts of this clonotype. The chain couples TRBV5-1 to TRBJ1-2; tentative D call: TRBD1 (5 bases). Trimming took 0 bases from V and 8 from J, leaving 8 bases between them. The CDR3 is made up of 12 amino acids. CDR1 SGHRS and CDR2 YFSETQ come from the germline V gene. The CDR3 is CASSLERGGYTF. CDR3 coding DNA: TGCGCCAGCAGCTTGGAAAGGGGCGGCTACACCTTC.

This clonotype was seen repeatedly, ten times or more. The CDR3 protein is CASSLDAEGSNYGYTF. In DNA, the CDR3 is TGCGCCAGCAGCTTGGATGCTGAGGGCTCTAACTATGGCTACACCTTC. The chain combines TRBV5-1 with TRBJ1-2; unclear D gene. CDR1 and CDR2 (germline): SGHRS, YFSETQ. The CDR3 contains 16 residues. V was cut by 0 bases and J by 0 bases, with 12 bases left in between.

This clonotype was picked up many times. The chain recombines TRBV10-2 with TRBJ1-2; possible D gene TRBD1, 6 bases. CDR1 and CDR2 (germline): WSHSY, SAAADI. The germline V and J ends were trimmed by 7 bases and 2 bases, with 23 bases remaining between them. There are 17 residues in the CDR3. This CDR3 is CASIRELDSATNYGYTF. The CDR3 nucleotides read TGCGCCAGCATTCGGGAGTTGGACAGCGCTACGAACTATGGCTACACCTTC.

The sample holds many counts of this clonotype. The chain combines TRBV29-1 with TRBJ2-7, with D perhaps being TRBD1 or TRBD2 (6 bases each). Per the germline V gene, CDR1 is SQVTM and CDR2 is ANQGSEA. V dropped 6 bases and J dropped 12 bases, with 15 bases sitting between them. The CDR3 length is 10 residues. The CDR3 protein is CSVLGGLRYF. The CDR3 DNA reads TGCAGCGTGCTCGGGGGCTTGAGGTACTTC.

This chain joins TRBV11-2 and TRBJ1-3; perhaps TRBD1 as D (6 bases). This CDR3 region has 16 residues. Trimming stripped 3 bases from V and 3 bases from J, with 15 bases between. CDR1 SGHAT and CDR2 FQNNGV come from the germline V gene. The CDR3 is CASSFRGSDRGNTIYF. The CDR3, as DNA: TGTGCCAGCAGCTTCAGGGGCTCTGATCGTGGAAACACCATATATTTT.

Comments on this clonotype: This may come from a read error, since a much larger clone is one base off. The chain recombines TRBV9 with TRBJ2-3; no definite D call. Germline V gene lookup returns CDR1 SGDLS and CDR2 YYNGEE. The V gene lost 1 base and the J gene lost 5 bases, with 8 bases spanning the gap. CDR3 length: 13 amino acids. The CDR3 loop is CASSVQGRDTQYF. DNA of the CDR3: TGTGCCAGCAGCGTACAAGGGCGAGATACGCAGTATTTT.

The chain is built from TRBV2 and TRBJ1-4; the D is unclear. Deletions cut 3 bases from V and 6 bases from J, with 11 bases between. Germline V CDR1 and CDR2: SNHLY, FYNNEI. This CDR3 has 14 residues. The CDR3: CASSDRKGHEKLFF. Here the CDR3 DNA reads TGTGCCAGCAGTGACCGGAAGGGTCATGAAAAACTGTTTTTT.

This clonotype was seen a handful of times. The junction differs from germline at one of its ends, possibly a read error. The CDR3 region has the DNA TGCAGTGCTTCGACGGCAGGGCCCTGGTCACCCCTCAACTTT. Protein: CSASTAGPWSPLNF. This chain links TRBV20-1 with TRBJ1-6, with a possible D match to TRBD1 (5 bases). The CDR3 length is 14 residues. The germline gives CDR1 DFQATT, CDR2 SNEGSKA (reference sequence).

V and J are TRBV12-3 or TRBV12-4 and TRBJ1-5; D remains ambiguous. Deletions cut 2 bases from V and 3 bases from J, with 5 bases between. The length of the CDR3 is 13 residues. CDR3 sequence: CASSLTDNQPQHF. CDR3 nucleotide sequence: TGTGCCAGCAGTTTAACTGACAATCAGCCCCAGCATTTT.

This clonotype was counted ten times or more. CDR3 nucleotides: TGTGCCACCAGTGATTCCTTAAGAGGGACAGGGAACGAGCAGTACTTC. It is translated as CATSDSLRGTGNEQYF. This chain connects TRBV24-1 to TRBJ2-7, with 9 bases matching TRBD1. V lost 2 bases and J lost 5; bases outside the gene matches: 9. The CDR3 has 16 residues. Germline V lookup: CDR1 KGHDR, CDR2 SFDVKD.

This clonotype came up a few times. The chain links TRBV7-2 to TRBJ2-6; 8 bases line up with TRBD1. V lost 3 bases and J lost 3; bases outside the gene matches: 7. CDR1 is SGHTA and CDR2 is FQGNSA in the germline V gene. The CDR3 contains 17 residues. The CDR3 DNA is TGTGCCAGCAGCTTGACAGGGGTGTCTTTTGGGGCCAACGTCCTGACTTTC. This gives the protein CASSLTGVSFGANVLTF.

The table lists this clonotype with many counts. In DNA form, the CDR3 reads TGTGCCAGCAGTAGTCAGGGGGCTACGCAGTATTTT. This encodes CASSSQGATQYF. This chain uses TRBV28 with TRBJ2-3; TRBD1 matches 8 bases. The V gene's germline CDR1 is MDHEN and CDR2 SYDVKM. The CDR3 runs to 12 residues. The V segment lost 5 bases and the J segment 8 bases; nucleotides outside the gene matches: 3.

The table lists this clonotype with many counts. J is TRBJ2-7 and V is TRBV5-5; 8 bases fit TRBD1. Germline CDR1 reads SGHKS; CDR2 reads YYEKEE (reference sequence). CDR3 size: 16 residues. V lost 0 bases and J lost 0; bases outside the gene matches: 5. The DNA for the CDR3 is TGTGCCAGCAGCTTGGCCGTAGGACAGGGCTCCTACGAGCAGTACTTC. Its translation is CASSLAVGQGSYEQYF.

This clonotype was detected ten times or more. This sequence joins TRBV5-1 and TRBJ1-1; D possibly corresponds to TRBD1 (6 bases). The V gene's germline CDR1 is SGHRS and CDR2 YFSETQ. The CDR3 is 14 amino acids. Trimming stripped 3 bases from V and 4 bases from J, with 13 bases between. CDR3 region: CASSSYREGTEAFF. Here the CDR3 DNA reads TGCGCCAGCAGCTCTTACAGGGAGGGCACTGAAGCTTTCTTT.

This clonotype occurred many times. The rearrangement joins TRBV12-1 to TRBJ2-2. TRBV12-1 represents a pseudogene. This CDR3 is 14 amino acids long. This chain's CDR3 is CASSFLWGAGELFF. In nucleotides, the CDR3 is TGTGCCAGCAGCTTCTTGTGGGGTGCCGGGGAGCTGTTTTTT.

The chain carries TRBV5-1 and TRBJ1-2, with D uncertain. The germline gives CDR1 SGHRS, CDR2 YFSETQ. V was clipped by 0 bases and J by 7 bases, with 13 bases between them. The CDR3 is 14 amino acids. The CDR3 here is CASSLGQDLGGYTF. The CDR3 DNA reads TGCGCCAGCAGCTTGGGCCAGGACCTCGGTGGCTACACCTTC.

This clonotype appeared many times. CDR3 amino acids: CSGGSGTNEKLFF. Here the CDR3 DNA reads TGCAGCGGAGGAAGCGGAACTAATGAAAAACTGTTTTTT. This chain uses TRBV29-1 with TRBJ1-4; D unresolved. The CDR3 contains 13 residues. The germline CDR1 and CDR2 sequences are SQVTM and ANQGSEA. The V and J ends lost 7 bases and 1 base respectively, with 10 bases between them. Looking up the rest from reference TRBV29-1 and TRBJ1-4 gives the full variable domain: SAVISQKPSRDICQRGTSLTIQCQVDSQVTMMFWYRQQPGQSLTLIATANQGSEATYESGFVIDKFPISRPNLTFSTLTVSNMSPEDSSIYLCSGGSGTNEKLFFGSGTQLSVL.

This clonotype was counted many times. The rearrangement links TRBV27 to TRBJ1-2; 8 positions agree with TRBD1. Germline V gene sequence: CDR1 MNHEY, CDR2 SMNVEV (reference sequence). V was clipped by 5 bases and J by 2 bases; unmatched bases: 4. The CDR3 contains 14 residues. CDR3 region: CASSTWTGNYGYTF. CDR3 in DNA: TGTGCCAGCAGTACCTGGACAGGGAACTATGGCTACACCTTC.

This clonotype was counted many times. The V call is TRBV3-1, the J call TRBJ1-3; D is undetermined. The germline V gene encodes CDR1 LGHDT and CDR2 YNNKEL (reference sequence). The CDR3 is 13 residues long. Trimming shortened V by 3 bases and J by 3 bases, and 6 bases separated the two germline ends. The CDR3 region is CASSQGYGNTIYF. CDR3 in DNA: TGTGCCAGCAGCCAGGGCTATGGAAACACCATATATTTT.

This clonotype was recorded at least ten times. The chain uses TRBV15 and TRBJ1-4; no firm D call. Germline values: CDR1 LNHNV, CDR2 YYDKDF (reference sequence). CDR3 size: 14 residues. The ends were cut back, 0 bases at V and 11 bases at J, with 13 bases in the middle. CDR3 protein: CATSRDLEGRKLFF. DNA for the CDR3: TGTGCCACCAGCAGAGATCTGGAGGGTAGGAAACTGTTTTTT.

This clonotype was recorded at least ten times. This rearrangement joins TRBV28 to TRBJ2-3; tentative D call: TRBD1 (5 bases). V dropped 3 bases and J dropped 0 bases, with 7 bases sitting between them. Germline V CDR1 and CDR2: MDHEN, SYDVKM. The length of the CDR3 is 14 residues. The CDR3 is CASSLGQSTDTQYF. In nucleotides, the CDR3 is TGTGCCAGCAGTTTGGGGCAGAGCACAGATACGCAGTATTTT. Full variable domain (remainder filled in from reference TRBV28 and TRBJ2-3): DVKVTQSSRYLVKRTGEKVFLECVQDMDHENMFWYRQDPGLGLRLIYFSYDVKMKEKGDIPEGYSVSREKKERFSLILESASTNQTSMYLCASSLGQSTDTQYFGPGTRLTVL.

This clonotype was counted ten times or more. The chain recombines TRBV4-1 with TRBJ1-1; no reliable D call. CDR1 is MGHRA, CDR2 YSYEKL, per germline. The CDR3 loop spans 14 amino acids. Trimming removed 1 base at V and 4 bases at J, with 10 bases between. The CDR3 bases are TGCGCCAGCAGCCAAGGAAAGATATTCACTGAAGCTTTCTTT. Protein sequence: CASSQGKIFTEAFF.

This clonotype showed up many times. The chain carries TRBV15 and TRBJ2-5; D remains unclear. V was trimmed by 1 base and J by 1 base, leaving 10 bases between them. The CDR3 is 15 amino acids. The germline V gene has CDR1 LNHNV and CDR2 YYDKDF (reference sequence). The CDR3 is CATSRGPNIQETQYF. The CDR3 bases are TGTGCCACCAGCAGAGGCCCGAACATCCAAGAGACCCAGTACTTC.

This clonotype was counted ten times or more. CDR3 nucleotides: TGTGCCAGCAAGGCGGGACAGGGGACAGATACGCAGTATTTT. Protein sequence: CASKAGQGTDTQYF. V gene TRBV2 combines with J gene TRBJ2-3; the match to TRBD1 covers 10 bases. The CDR3 is made up of 14 amino acids. The germline CDR1 and CDR2 sequences are SNHLY and FYNNEI. V shed 7 bases and J 3 bases; nucleotides not matched to a gene: 4.

This clonotype was detected only a few times. The V and J genes are TRBV7-9 and TRBJ1-6; D gene unclear. V was shortened by 1 base and J by 5 bases, with 9 bases between the two germline ends. Germline V CDR1 and CDR2: SEHNR, FQNEAQ (reference sequence). This CDR3 has 15 amino acids. CDR3: CASSLGQANNSPLHF. CDR3 DNA sequence: TGTGCCAGCAGCTTAGGGCAGGCAAATAATTCACCCCTCCACTTT.

The V call is TRBV29-1, the J call TRBJ2-2; D uncertain. The CDR3 runs 15 residues. Germline lookup yields CDR1 SQVTM and CDR2 ANQGSEA. V was trimmed by 0 bases and J by 5 bases, leaving 13 bases between them. The CDR3 DNA reads TGCAGCGTTGAAGATGATGAGACACCTACCGGGGAGCTGTTTTTT. Translation: CSVEDDETPTGELFF.